This passage covers 21 T cell receptor beta chains from one sample sequenced in a study of blood T cell repertoires in COVID-19. TCRdb keeps only in-frame clones here, not all; method: immunoSEQ multiplex PCR. The repertoire holds about 76,000 clones, with 75% to 90% as singletons. Sequenced sample: peripheral blood. The receptors stem from a human donor in a cohort sampled during active COVID-19.

This clone was seen more than once but under ten times. Other nucleotide sequences in the sample specify the same CDR3. The V call is TRBV5-5, the J call TRBJ1-6; 8 bases map to TRBD1. Germline loops: CDR1 SGHKS, CDR2 YYEKEE (reference sequence). The CDR3 covers 15 residues. V shed 0 bases, J shed 7 bases, and the junction held 3 bases outside the gene matches. CDR3 in amino acids: CASSLAGTGNSPLHF. CDR3 nucleotide sequence: TGTGCCAGCAGCTTGGCCGGGACAGGCAATTCACCCCTCCACTTT.

The V and J genes are TRBV28 and TRBJ2-2, with 10 bases identical to TRBD2. Unmatched junction bases numbered 7, after V lost 4 bases and J lost 2 bases. This CDR3 contains 17 residues. Germline V gene data show CDR1 as MDHEN and CDR2 as SYDVKM. CDR3 sequence reads: CASSSRLAGVNTGELFF. CDR3 nucleotide sequence: TGTGCCAGCAGTTCCCGGCTAGCGGGGGTTAACACCGGGGAGCTGTTTTTT. The entire variable domain, with the rest obtained from reference TRBV28 and TRBJ2-2, is as follows: DVKVTQSSRYLVKRTGEKVFLECVQDMDHENMFWYRQDPGLGLRLIYFSYDVKMKEKGDIPEGYSVSREKKERFSLILESASTNQTSMYLCASSSRLAGVNTGELFFGEGSRLTVL.

The rearrangement joins TRBV5-4 to TRBJ2-1; TRBD2 aligns across 14 bases. Trimming cost V 0 bases and J 6 bases; bases outside gene matches: 5. This CDR3 has 17 residues. The V gene's germline CDR1 is SGHNT and CDR2 YYREEE (reference sequence). CDR3 in DNA: TGTGCCAGCAGCTTGGGTTCGACTAGCGGGGGGGCCAATGAGCAGTTCTTC. It specifies CASSLGSTSGGANEQFF.

The chain employs TRBV19 and TRBJ2-5; D perhaps matches TRBD2 (6 bases). This CDR3 comprises 14 residues. Germline V gene data show CDR1 as LNHDA and CDR2 as SQIVND (reference sequence). Deletions cut 3 bases from V and 1 base from J, with 9 bases between. CDR3: CASSMDYFQETQYF. Here the CDR3 DNA reads TGTGCCAGTAGTATGGACTACTTCCAAGAGACCCAGTACTTC.

The CDR3 protein is CASWGDSYSNQPQHF. DNA of the CDR3: TGTGCCAGCTGGGGGGACAGTTATAGCAATCAGCCCCAGCATTTT. The V and J genes are TRBV28 and TRBJ1-5, with 7 bases identical to TRBD1. Germline lookup yields CDR1 MDHEN and CDR2 SYDVKM. V was clipped by 8 bases and J by 0 bases; unmatched bases: 7. The CDR3 covers 15 residues. Looking up the rest from reference TRBV28 and TRBJ1-5 gives the full variable domain: DVKVTQSSRYLVKRTGEKVFLECVQDMDHENMFWYRQDPGLGLRLIYFSYDVKMKEKGDIPEGYSVSREKKERFSLILESASTNQTSMYLCASWGDSYSNQPQHFGDGTRLSIL.

J is TRBJ1-2 and V is TRBV7-2; D might be TRBD1 (6 bases). Germline CDR1 reads SGHTA; CDR2 reads FQGNSA. V was cut by 7 bases and J by 2 bases, with 20 bases left in between. CDR3 length: 16 amino acids. The CDR3 region has the DNA TGTGCCAGCAAAATAAGTCCGGGACAACCCAACTATGGCTACACCTTC. This gives the protein CASKISPGQPNYGYTF. Using reference TRBV7-2 and TRBJ1-2 for the parts outside the CDR3, the full variable domain is GAGVSQSPSNKVTEKGKDVELRCDPISGHTALYWYRQSLGQGLEFLIYFQGNSAPDKSGLPSDRFSAERTGGSVSTLTIQRTQQEDSAVYLCASKISPGQPNYGYTFGSGTRLTVV.

This clone was seen a handful of times. The chain recombines TRBV4-2 with TRBJ2-7; D perhaps matches TRBD1 (6 bases). V lost 3 bases, J lost 0 bases, and 15 bases lay in between. Germline CDR1 LGHNA, CDR2 YNFKEQ. The length of the CDR3 is 16 residues. For the CDR3, the DNA is TGTGCCAGCAGCCAGTATGGACAGCAAAGCTCCTACGAGCAGTACTTC. This encodes CASSQYGQQSSYEQYF.

The rearrangement uses TRBV3-1 (or the pseudogene TRBV3-2) and TRBJ1-1; 8 nucleotides align to TRBD1. V lost 1 base and J lost 4; bases outside the gene matches: 8. Germline V gives CDR1 LGHDT, CDR2 YNNKEL (reference sequence). CDR3 length: 16 residues. The CDR3 DNA reads TGTGCCAGCAGCCAAGGACGCCCAGACAGGGGCACTGAAGCTTTCTTT. Translation gives CASSQGRPDRGTEAFF.

The chain uses TRBV29-1 and TRBJ2-5, with D perhaps TRBD1 (5 bases). This CDR3 contains 12 residues. The ends were cut back, 2 bases at V and 4 bases at J, with 8 bases in the middle. CDR1 is SQVTM, CDR2 ANQGSEA, per germline. The CDR3 loop reads CSVEPGIETQYF. The CDR3 DNA reads as TGCAGCGTTGAACCAGGGATAGAGACCCAGTACTTC.

This chain connects TRBV7-2 to TRBJ2-3; TRBD2 agrees at 10 bases. With V trimmed by 2 bases and J by 2 bases, 4 bases remained unmatched. The CDR3 extends over 16 amino acids. Germline loops: CDR1 SGHTA, CDR2 FQGNSA. CDR3 sequence reads: CASSLLAGGSTDTQYF. CDR3 bases: TGTGCCAGCAGCTTATTAGCGGGGGGCTCCACAGATACGCAGTATTTT. The variable domain in full, with the rest retrieved from reference TRBV7-2 and TRBJ2-3, is GAGVSQSPSNKVTEKGKDVELRCDPISGHTALYWYRQSLGQGLEFLIYFQGNSAPDKSGLPSDRFSAERTGGSVSTLTIQRTQQEDSAVYLCASSLLAGGSTDTQYFGPGTRLTVL.

This clone showed up just once. The rearrangement uses TRBV6-1 and TRBJ1-5, with D unclear. The V end was cut by 2 bases, the J end by 7 bases, with 9 bases between. The CDR3 consists of 13 residues. CDR1 is MNHNS and CDR2 is SASEGT in the germline V gene. The DNA of the CDR3 is TGTGCCAGCAGTGAAAGAACATTACAGCCCCAGCATTTT. Translated, it gives CASSERTLQPQHF.

The chain is built from TRBV7-2 and TRBJ2-3; the match to TRBD2 covers 14 bases. This CDR3 region has 18 residues. The V segment lost 3 bases and the J segment 7 bases; nucleotides outside the gene matches: 12. The germline V gene encodes CDR1 SGHTA and CDR2 FQGNSA. CDR3 protein: CASSFPGLAGAGGYTQYF. CDR3 DNA sequence: TGTGCCAGCAGCTTTCCGGGACTAGCGGGGGCTGGGGGGTATACGCAGTATTTT.

The chain couples TRBV19 to TRBJ1-2; D ambiguous. Trimming took 5 bases from V and 4 from J, leaving 8 bases between them. CDR1 and CDR2 from the germline V gene are LNHDA and SQIVND (reference sequence). The CDR3 runs 12 residues. CDR3 in amino acids: CASSREFYGYTF. The CDR3 bases are TGTGCCAGTAGTCGCGAATTCTATGGCTACACCTTC.

The rearrangement uses TRBV15 and TRBJ2-7, with D maybe TRBD1 (5 bases). Germline CDR1 is LNHNV and CDR2 is YYDKDF (reference sequence). The CDR3 sequence is 13 residues long. Trimming pared 5 bases from V and 8 bases from J, leaving 16 bases between. Written as DNA, the CDR3 is TGTGCCACCAGCCCTATTACAGGAGCCCAGCAGTACTTC. This translates into CATSPITGAQQYF.

The rearrangement links TRBV24-1 to TRBJ2-1, with 10 bases fitting TRBD1. The CDR3 is 18 residues long. The germline gives CDR1 KGHDR, CDR2 SFDVKD. J was trimmed by 4 bases and V by 3 bases; bases with no gene match: 11. This chain's CDR3 is CATSDGALDRGRYNEQFF. The CDR3 DNA sequence: TGTGCCACCAGTGATGGAGCTTTGGACAGGGGGAGGTACAATGAGCAGTTCTTC.

The chain links TRBV5-4 to TRBJ2-2; 12 nucleotides line up with TRBD2. The CDR3 has 16 residues. Germline CDR1 reads SGHNT; CDR2 reads YYREEE (reference sequence). The ends lost 4 bases at V and 4 bases at J; junction bases unmatched: 5. CDR3 nucleotide sequence: TGTGCCAGCAGCCGTCTAGCGGGGGGGATCACCGGGGAGCTGTTTTTT. Translation gives CASSRLAGGITGELFF.

The chain links TRBV4-2 to TRBJ2-1; no clear D. The CDR3 runs 16 residues. Trimming took off 3 bases at V and 0 bases at J, with 12 bases between the two ends. Germline V gene sequence: CDR1 LGHNA, CDR2 YNFKEQ. CDR3 bases: TGTGCCAGCAGCCAGGATATAGCTAGCTCCTACAATGAGCAGTTCTTC. It is translated as CASSQDIASSYNEQFF.

This clone was seen a few times. In nucleotides, the CDR3 is TGTGCCAGCAGCGGGGGGGACAGGTTGGCAGATACGCAGTATTTT. It codes for CASSGGDRLADTQYF. J is TRBJ2-3 and V is TRBV7-2, with D possibly TRBD1 on 8 matching bases. Trimming took off 5 bases at V and 4 bases at J, with 16 bases between the two ends. From germline, CDR1 is SGHTA and CDR2 FQGNSA. This CDR3 spans 15 amino acids.

This chain connects TRBV5-4 to TRBJ2-1; perhaps TRBD1 as D (5 bases). Germline V CDR1 and CDR2: SGHNT, YYREEE (reference sequence). V dropped 3 bases and J dropped 10 bases, with 14 bases sitting between them. The CDR3 has 13 residues. CDR3: CASSSEPTGEQFF. DNA for the CDR3: TGTGCCAGCAGCTCGGAACCTACAGGAGAGCAGTTCTTC.

The V and J genes are TRBV7-8 and TRBJ2-2; the match to TRBD2 covers 7 bases. The CDR3 contains 13 residues. Germline assignment: CDR1 SGHVS and CDR2 FQNEAQ. With V trimmed by 5 bases and J by 10 bases, 7 bases remained unmatched. CDR3 DNA sequence: TGTGCCAGCAGCCCAAGGGAGGGGCAGGAGCTGTTTTTT. Protein product: CASSPREGQELFF.

This clone is a singleton in its sample. This sequence joins TRBV30 and TRBJ1-2; 9 bases align to TRBD1. The CDR3 consists of 14 residues. The V gene end was trimmed by 3 bases and the J gene end by 1 base; junction bases not matched to a gene: 3. Germline CDR1 GTSNPN, CDR2 SVGIG (reference sequence). In DNA form, the CDR3 reads TGTGCCTGGAGACAGACAGGGGGTAACTATGGCTACACCTTC. Translating gives CAWRQTGGNYGYTF.